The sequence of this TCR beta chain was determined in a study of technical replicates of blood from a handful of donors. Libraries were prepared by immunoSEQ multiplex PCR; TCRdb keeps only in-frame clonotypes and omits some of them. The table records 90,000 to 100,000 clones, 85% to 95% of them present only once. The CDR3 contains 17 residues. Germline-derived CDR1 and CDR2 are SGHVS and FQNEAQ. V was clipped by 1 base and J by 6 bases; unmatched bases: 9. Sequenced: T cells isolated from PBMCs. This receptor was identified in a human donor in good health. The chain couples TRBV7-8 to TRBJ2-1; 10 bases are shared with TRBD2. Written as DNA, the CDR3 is TGTGCCAGCAGCTTAGACCTAGCGGGAGAAACATCCAATGAGCAGTTCTTC. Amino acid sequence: CASSLDLAGETSNEQFF.